These 7 T cell receptor beta chains share one sample of origin, sequenced in a study of blood T cell repertoires in COVID-19. Some clones are missing from TCRdb's copy, which holds only in-frame ones; the method was immunoSEQ multiplex PCR. The sample consists of 200,000 to 300,000 clones, around 84% of them appearing once. Specimen: peripheral blood. The receptors come from a woman aged 55-70 years with COVID-19, enrolled during active disease.

This rearrangement joins TRBV28 to TRBJ1-5; no reliable D call. V shed 3 bases and J shed 6 bases, with 15 bases lying between them. CDR3 length equals 15 residues. Germline CDR1 is MDHEN and CDR2 is SYDVKM. The CDR3 DNA follows: TGTGCCAGCAGTTTTTATACCGTTCGGGGTCAGCCCCAGCATTTT. Encoded protein: CASSFYTVRGQPQHF.

V gene TRBV7-2 combines with J gene TRBJ2-7; no reliable D call. The CDR3 has 14 residues. With 5 bases removed from V and 3 bases from J, the gap between germline ends came to 14 bases. Germline V gene data show CDR1 as SGHTA and CDR2 as FQGNSA. The CDR3 region is CASSVEQTVYEQYF. In nucleotides, the CDR3 is TGTGCCAGCAGCGTGGAACAGACCGTCTACGAGCAGTACTTC.

The genes are TRBV3-1 (or the pseudogene TRBV3-2) and TRBJ1-2; D might be TRBD1 (5 bases). The CDR3 has 13 amino acids. Looked up from germline, CDR1 is LGHDT and CDR2 is YNNKEL (reference sequence). V was pared by 6 bases and J by 4 bases, with 12 bases between. The CDR3 DNA reads as TGTGCCAGCAGTTTTCAGGGATCCTATGGCTACACCTTC. Translating it yields CASSFQGSYGYTF.

J is TRBJ2-5 and V is TRBV12-3 or TRBV12-4, with no clear D. The CDR3 has 12 amino acids. Trimming shortened V by 9 bases and J by 2 bases, and 10 bases separated the two germline ends. The CDR3 loop reads CASSPTQETQYF. The CDR3 region has the DNA TGTGCCAGTTCCCCCACTCAAGAGACCCAGTACTTC.

The rearrangement joins TRBV28 to TRBJ1-1; 7 bases align to TRBD1. Trimming cost V 4 bases and J 2 bases; bases outside gene matches: 7. The germline gives CDR1 MDHEN, CDR2 SYDVKM. The CDR3 loop spans 15 amino acids. CDR3: CASSSRQGLNTEAFF. CDR3 DNA: TGTGCCAGCAGTTCGAGACAGGGACTTAACACTGAAGCTTTCTTT.

V gene TRBV7-9 combines with J gene TRBJ1-3, with D unresolved. Germline CDR1 is SEHNR and CDR2 is FQNEAQ (reference sequence). Trimming shortened V by 10 bases and J by 0 bases, and 10 bases separated the two germline ends. CDR3 size: 13 residues. The CDR3 is CATTRSSGNTIYF. CDR3 bases: TGTGCCACCACCCGGAGCTCTGGAAACACCATATATTTT.

This chain uses TRBV2 with TRBJ2-1; 9 bases fit TRBD2. The junction had 9 bases not matched to a gene; V was cut back by 10 bases and J by 8 bases. Germline assignment: CDR1 SNHLY and CDR2 FYNNEI. There are 13 residues in the CDR3. CDR3 in amino acids: CATREGGRDEQFF. CDR3 nucleotides: TGTGCCACGCGGGAGGGAGGTCGCGATGAGCAGTTCTTC.